A single TCR beta chain is shown here with its context. Its matching antigen is unknown. Using the 5' RACE reads, TCRdb records one entry per CDR3 protein without DNA. The specimen's table records roughly 150,000 distinct CDR3 sequences. Per germline, CDR1 SEHNR and CDR2 FQNEAQ (reference sequence). The CDR3 length is 15 residues. This specimen comes from a study of T cells expressing NK-cell markers. On the study more broadly: According to the study, TCR beta repertoires originated from sorted CD3+CD56+NKG2C+, CD3+CD56+NKG2C- and CD3+CD56-NKG2C+ T cells. Seropositivity for HCMV was found in seven of the eight sequenced donors, with one seronegative.

Study-level findings and limits: No clear determination of HCMV specificity was made for expanded NKG2C+ T cell clones. In about six donors, dominant CD3+CD56+NKG2C+ clonotypes ranked among the top 10 CD8+ clonotypes.

Sequenced: blood T cells: a sorted CD56 or NKG2C T cell subset, CD4+ or CD8+ T cells, or bulk PBMC T cells (not recorded which). This sequence joins TRBV7-9 and TRBJ2-3; TCRdb returns TRBD1, unconfirmable since there is no DNA. This receptor was identified in a man between 18 and 69 years old in good health. CDR3 sequence reads: CASSLTFGQSDTQYF. The variable domain in full, completed from reference TRBV7-9 and TRBJ2-3, reads DTGVSQNPRHKITKRGQNVTFRCDPISEHNRLYWYRQTLGQGPEFLTYFQNEAQLEKSRLLSDRFSAERPKGSFSTLEIQRTEQGDSAMYLCASSLTFGQSDTQYFGPGTRLTVL.